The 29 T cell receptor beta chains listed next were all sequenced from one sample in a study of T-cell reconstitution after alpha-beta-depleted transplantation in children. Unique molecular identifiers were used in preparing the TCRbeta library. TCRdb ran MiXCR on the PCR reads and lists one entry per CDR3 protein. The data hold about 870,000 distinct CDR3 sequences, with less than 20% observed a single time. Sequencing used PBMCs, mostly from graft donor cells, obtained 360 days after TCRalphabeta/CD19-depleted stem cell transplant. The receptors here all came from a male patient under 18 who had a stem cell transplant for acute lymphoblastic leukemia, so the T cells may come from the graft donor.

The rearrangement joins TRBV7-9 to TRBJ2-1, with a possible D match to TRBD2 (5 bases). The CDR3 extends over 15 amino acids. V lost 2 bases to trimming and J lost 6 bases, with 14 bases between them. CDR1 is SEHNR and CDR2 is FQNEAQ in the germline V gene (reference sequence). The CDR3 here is CASSLLMRELNEQFF. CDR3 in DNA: TGTGCCAGCAGCTTATTGATGAGGGAGCTCAATGAGCAGTTCTTC.

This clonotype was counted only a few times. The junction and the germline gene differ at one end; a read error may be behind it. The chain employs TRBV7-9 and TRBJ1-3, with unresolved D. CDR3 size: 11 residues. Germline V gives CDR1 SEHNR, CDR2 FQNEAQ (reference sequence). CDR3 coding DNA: TGTGCCAGCCCCAGGTCATCGCCTCACAAATTT. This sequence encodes CASPRSSPHKF.

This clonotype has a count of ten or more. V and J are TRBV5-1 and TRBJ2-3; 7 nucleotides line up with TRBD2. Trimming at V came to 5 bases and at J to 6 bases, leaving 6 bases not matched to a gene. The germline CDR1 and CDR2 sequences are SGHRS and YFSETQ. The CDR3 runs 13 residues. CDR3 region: CASRQLARDTQYF. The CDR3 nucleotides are TGCGCCAGCAGACAACTAGCGAGGGATACGCAGTATTTT. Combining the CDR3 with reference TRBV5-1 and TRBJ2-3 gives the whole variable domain KAGVTQTPRYLIKTRGQQVTLSCSPISGHRSVSWYQQTPGQGLQFLFEYFSETQRNKGNFPGRFSGRQFSNSRSEMNVSTLELGDSALYLCASRQLARDTQYFGPGTRLTVL.

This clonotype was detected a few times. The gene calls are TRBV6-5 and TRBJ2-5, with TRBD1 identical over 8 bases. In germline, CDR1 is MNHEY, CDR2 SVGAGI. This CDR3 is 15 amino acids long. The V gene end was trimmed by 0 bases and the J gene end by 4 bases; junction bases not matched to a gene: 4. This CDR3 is CASSYSRTGRETQYF. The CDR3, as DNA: TGTGCCAGCAGTTACTCCCGGACAGGGAGAGAGACCCAGTACTTC.

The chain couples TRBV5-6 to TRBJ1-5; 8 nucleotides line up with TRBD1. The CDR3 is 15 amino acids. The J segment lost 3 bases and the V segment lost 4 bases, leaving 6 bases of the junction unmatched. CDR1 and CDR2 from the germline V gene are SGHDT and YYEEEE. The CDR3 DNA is TGTGCCAGCAGCACGACAGGGGCTGTCAATCAGCCCCAGCATTTT. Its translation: CASSTTGAVNQPQHF.

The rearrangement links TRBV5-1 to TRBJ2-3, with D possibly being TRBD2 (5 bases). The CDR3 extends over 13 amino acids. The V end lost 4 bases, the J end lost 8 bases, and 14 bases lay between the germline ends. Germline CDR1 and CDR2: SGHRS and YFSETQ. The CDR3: CASSRLDRGTQYF. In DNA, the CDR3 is TGCGCCAGCAGCCGTCTAGACCGGGGTACGCAGTATTTT.

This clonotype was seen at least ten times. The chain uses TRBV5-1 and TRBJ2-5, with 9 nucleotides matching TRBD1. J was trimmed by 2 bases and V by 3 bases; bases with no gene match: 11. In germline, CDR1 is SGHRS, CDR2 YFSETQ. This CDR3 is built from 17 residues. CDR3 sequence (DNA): TGCGCCAGCAGCTACCGGGACAGGGTATTTGGACAAGAGACCCAGTACTTC. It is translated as CASSYRDRVFGQETQYF.

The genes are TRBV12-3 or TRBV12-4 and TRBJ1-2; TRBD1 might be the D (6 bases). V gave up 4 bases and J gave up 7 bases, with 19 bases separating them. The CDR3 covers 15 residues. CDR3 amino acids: CASSWATGHPAGYTF. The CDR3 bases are TGTGCCAGCAGTTGGGCGACAGGCCACCCTGCTGGCTACACCTTC.

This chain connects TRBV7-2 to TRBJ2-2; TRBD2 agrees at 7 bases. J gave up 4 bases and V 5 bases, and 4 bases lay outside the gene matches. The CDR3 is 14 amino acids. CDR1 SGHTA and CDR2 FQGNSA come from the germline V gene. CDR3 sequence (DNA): TGTGCCAGCAGCATCCCTAGCGGCACCGGGGAGCTGTTTTTT. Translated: CASSIPSGTGELFF.

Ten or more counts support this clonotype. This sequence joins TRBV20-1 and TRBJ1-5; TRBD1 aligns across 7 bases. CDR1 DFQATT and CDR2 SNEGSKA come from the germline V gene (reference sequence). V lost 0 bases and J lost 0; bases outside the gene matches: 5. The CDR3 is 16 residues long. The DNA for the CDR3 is TGCAGTGCTAGAGATCCGGGACAGAATAGCAATCAGCCCCAGCATTTT. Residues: CSARDPGQNSNQPQHF.

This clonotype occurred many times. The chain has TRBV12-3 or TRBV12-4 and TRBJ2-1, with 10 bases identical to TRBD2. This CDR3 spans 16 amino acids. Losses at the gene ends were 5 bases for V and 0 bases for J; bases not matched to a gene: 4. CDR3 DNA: TGTGCCAGCAGTCGGACTAGCGGCTACTCCTACAATGAGCAGTTCTTC. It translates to CASSRTSGYSYNEQFF.

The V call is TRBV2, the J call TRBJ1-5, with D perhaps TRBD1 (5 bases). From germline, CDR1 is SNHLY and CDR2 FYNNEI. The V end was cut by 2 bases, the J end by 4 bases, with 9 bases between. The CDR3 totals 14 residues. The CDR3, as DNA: TGTGCCAGCAGTGAACAGGGACTTAATCAGCCCCAGCATTTT. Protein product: CASSEQGLNQPQHF.

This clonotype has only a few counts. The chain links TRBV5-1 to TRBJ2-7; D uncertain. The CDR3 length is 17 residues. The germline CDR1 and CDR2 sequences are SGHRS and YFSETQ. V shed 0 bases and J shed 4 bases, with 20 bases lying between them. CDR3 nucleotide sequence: TGCGCCAGCAGCTTGGCTTACAGCCCCACTACTTGGTACGAGCAGTACTTC. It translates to CASSLAYSPTTWYEQYF.

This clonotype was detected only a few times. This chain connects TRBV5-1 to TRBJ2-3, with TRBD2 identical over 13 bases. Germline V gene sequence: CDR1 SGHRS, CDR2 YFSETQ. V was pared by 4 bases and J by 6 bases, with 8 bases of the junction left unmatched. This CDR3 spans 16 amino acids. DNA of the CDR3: TGCGCCAGCAGCCGACCGGGGACTAGCGGGGTGGATACGCAGTATTTT. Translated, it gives CASSRPGTSGVDTQYF.

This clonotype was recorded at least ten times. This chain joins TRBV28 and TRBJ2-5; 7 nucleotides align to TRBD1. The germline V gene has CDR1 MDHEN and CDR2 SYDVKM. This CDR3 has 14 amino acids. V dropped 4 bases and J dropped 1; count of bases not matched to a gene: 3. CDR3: CASSSGQPQETQYF. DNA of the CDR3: TGTGCCAGCAGTTCGGGACAGCCCCAAGAGACCCAGTACTTC. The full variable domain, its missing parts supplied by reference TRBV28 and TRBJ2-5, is DVKVTQSSRYLVKRTGEKVFLECVQDMDHENMFWYRQDPGLGLRLIYFSYDVKMKEKGDIPEGYSVSREKKERFSLILESASTNQTSMYLCASSSGQPQETQYFGPGTRLLVL.

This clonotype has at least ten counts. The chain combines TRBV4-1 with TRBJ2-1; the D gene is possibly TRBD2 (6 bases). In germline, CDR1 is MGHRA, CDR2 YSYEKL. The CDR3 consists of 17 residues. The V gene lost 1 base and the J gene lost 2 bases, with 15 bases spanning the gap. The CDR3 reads CASSQGSGRGAYNEQFF. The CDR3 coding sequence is TGCGCCAGCAGCCAAGGATCGGGGCGGGGTGCCTACAATGAGCAGTTCTTC.

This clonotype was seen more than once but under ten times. For the CDR3, the DNA is TGCGCCAGCAGCCCCGGTGTGGGGGGGGCCACCGGGGAGCTGTTTTTT. Residues: CASSPGVGGATGELFF. The gene calls are TRBV4-1 and TRBJ2-2, with D possibly matching TRBD2 (7 bases). Germline V lookup: CDR1 MGHRA, CDR2 YSYEKL. V was pared by 4 bases and J by 4 bases, with 16 bases between. The CDR3 runs 16 residues.

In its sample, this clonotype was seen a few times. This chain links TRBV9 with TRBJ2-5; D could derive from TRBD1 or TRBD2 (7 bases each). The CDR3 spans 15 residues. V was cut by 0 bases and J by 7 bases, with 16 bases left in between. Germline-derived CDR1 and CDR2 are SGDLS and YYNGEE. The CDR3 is CASSVGALRGGTQYF. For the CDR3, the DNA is TGTGCCAGCAGCGTAGGAGCTCTCAGGGGGGGGACCCAGTACTTC. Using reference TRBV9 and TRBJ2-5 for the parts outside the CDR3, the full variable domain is DSGVTQTPKHLITATGQRVTLRCSPRSGDLSVYWYQQSLDQGLQFLIQYYNGEERAKGNILERFSAQQFPDLHSELNLSSLELGDSALYFCASSVGALRGGTQYFGPGTRLLVL.

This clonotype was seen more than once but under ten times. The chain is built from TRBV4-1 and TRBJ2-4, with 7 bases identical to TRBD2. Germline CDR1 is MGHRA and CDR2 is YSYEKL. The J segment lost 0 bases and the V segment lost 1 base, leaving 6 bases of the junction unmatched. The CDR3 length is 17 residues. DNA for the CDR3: TGCGCCAGCAGCCAAGGGCTAGCGGAACTAGCCAAAAACATTCAGTACTTC. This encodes CASSQGLAELAKNIQYF.

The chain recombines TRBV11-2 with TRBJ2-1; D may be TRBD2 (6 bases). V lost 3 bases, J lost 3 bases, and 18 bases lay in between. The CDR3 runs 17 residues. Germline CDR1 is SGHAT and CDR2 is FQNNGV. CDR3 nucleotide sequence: TGTGCCAGCAGCTTGGGTTTGGCGGGACCCATCTACAATGAGCAGTTCTTC. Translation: CASSLGLAGPIYNEQFF.

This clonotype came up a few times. The chain's CDR3 is CSAPTGTGNTIYF. CDR3 DNA sequence: TGCAGTGCCCCGACAGGGACGGGAAACACCATATATTTT. The rearrangement links TRBV20-1 to TRBJ1-3; 7 bases are a match to TRBD1. The J segment lost 4 bases and the V segment lost 6 bases, leaving 6 bases of the junction unmatched. This CDR3 is 13 amino acids long. Germline CDR1 and CDR2: DFQATT and SNEGSKA (reference sequence).

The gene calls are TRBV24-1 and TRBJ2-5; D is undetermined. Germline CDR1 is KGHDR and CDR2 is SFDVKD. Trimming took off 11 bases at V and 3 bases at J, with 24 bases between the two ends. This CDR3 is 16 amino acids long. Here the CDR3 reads CANPSAPAPPEETQYF. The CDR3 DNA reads TGTGCCAACCCAAGTGCCCCAGCCCCGCCTGAAGAGACCCAGTACTTC.

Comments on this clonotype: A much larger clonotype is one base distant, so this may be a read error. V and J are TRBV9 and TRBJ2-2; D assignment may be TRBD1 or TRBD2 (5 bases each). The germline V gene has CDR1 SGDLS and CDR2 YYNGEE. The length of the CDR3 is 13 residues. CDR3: CASSEDTTGALFF. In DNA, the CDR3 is TGTGCCAGCAGCGAAGACACCACCGGGGCGCTGTTTTTT.

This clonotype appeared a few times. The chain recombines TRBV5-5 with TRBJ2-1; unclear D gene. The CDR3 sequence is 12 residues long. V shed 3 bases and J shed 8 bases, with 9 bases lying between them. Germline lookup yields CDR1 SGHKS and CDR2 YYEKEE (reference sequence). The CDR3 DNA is TGTGCCAGCAGCTGCGCTGAGGATGAGCAGTTCTTC. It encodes CASSCAEDEQFF.

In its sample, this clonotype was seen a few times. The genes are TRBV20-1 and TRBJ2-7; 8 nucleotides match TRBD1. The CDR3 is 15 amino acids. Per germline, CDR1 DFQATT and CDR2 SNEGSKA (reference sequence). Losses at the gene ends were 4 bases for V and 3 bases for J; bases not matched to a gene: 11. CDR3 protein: CSAKTPGQDIYEQYF. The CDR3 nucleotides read TGCAGTGCTAAAACTCCGGGACAGGACATCTACGAGCAGTACTTC.

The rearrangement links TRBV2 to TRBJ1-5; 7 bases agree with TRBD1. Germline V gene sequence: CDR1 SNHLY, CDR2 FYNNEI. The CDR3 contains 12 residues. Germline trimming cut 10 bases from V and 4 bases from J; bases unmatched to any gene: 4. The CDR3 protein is CATRDSNQPQHF. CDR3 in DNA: TGTGCCACCCGGGACAGTAATCAGCCCCAGCATTTT.

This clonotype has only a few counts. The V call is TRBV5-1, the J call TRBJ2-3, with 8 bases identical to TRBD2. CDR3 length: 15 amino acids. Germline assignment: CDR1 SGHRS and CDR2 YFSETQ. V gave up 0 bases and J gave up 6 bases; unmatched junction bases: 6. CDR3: CASSLAPGGRDTQYF. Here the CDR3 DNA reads TGCGCCAGCAGCTTGGCCCCCGGCGGGAGGGATACGCAGTATTTT. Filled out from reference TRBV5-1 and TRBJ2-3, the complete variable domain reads KAGVTQTPRYLIKTRGQQVTLSCSPISGHRSVSWYQQTPGQGLQFLFEYFSETQRNKGNFPGRFSGRQFSNSRSEMNVSTLELGDSALYLCASSLAPGGRDTQYFGPGTRLTVL.

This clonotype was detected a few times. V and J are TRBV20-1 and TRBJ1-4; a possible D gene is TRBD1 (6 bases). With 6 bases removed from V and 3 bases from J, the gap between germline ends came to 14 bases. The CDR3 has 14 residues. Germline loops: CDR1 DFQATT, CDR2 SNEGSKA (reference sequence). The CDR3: CSAGRTASNEKLFF. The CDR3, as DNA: TGCAGTGCGGGGAGGACAGCCTCTAATGAAAAACTGTTTTTT.

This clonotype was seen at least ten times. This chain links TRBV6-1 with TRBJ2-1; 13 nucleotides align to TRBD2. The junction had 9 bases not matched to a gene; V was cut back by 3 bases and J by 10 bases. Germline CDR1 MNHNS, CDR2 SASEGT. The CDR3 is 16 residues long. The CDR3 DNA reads TGTGCCAGCAGTGAGACCGGGACTAGCGGGACATCGGAGCAGTTCTTC. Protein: CASSETGTSGTSEQFF.